This paragraph covers one T cell receptor beta chain sequence. The antigen is not known. The data originate from a study of radiation and T cells in renal cell carcinoma. Overall study findings and caveats: Without pretreatment biopsies, baseline tumor clonotype presence was undetermined. In blood, top tumor clones expanded by 2 weeks, shrinking by 4.

Time point noted: baseline pretreatment blood. Documented treatment: 15 Gy SBRT to primary tumor, nephrectomy 4 weeks later. Serial blood draws occurred at baseline and 2 and 4 weeks post-SBRT. The patient's renal cell carcinoma had clear cell pathology. TCRdb's table, derived via immunoSEQ multiplex PCR, lists solely in-frame clones and lacks some. The table has 140,000 or so clones, roughly 88% seen once. The CDR3 spans 14 residues. The germline V and J ends were trimmed by 5 bases and 4 bases, with 14 bases remaining between them. Per germline, CDR1 SGHVS and CDR2 FQNEAQ. Specimen: blood, collected from a patient whose treatment included radiotherapy and nephrectomy. This receptor was obtained from a woman in her forties or fifties with renal cell carcinoma. The V call is TRBV7-8, the J call TRBJ1-1; a weak D match, TRBD1 (6 bases). Here the CDR3 reads CASSPNRVVTEAFF. CDR3 bases: TGTGCCAGCAGCCCGAACAGGGTTGTCACTGAAGCTTTCTTT.